This is a list of T cell receptor beta chains from one sample in a study of graft-versus-host responses after intestinal transplantation. Profiled with immunoSEQ multiplex PCR; TCRdb holds only in-frame clones, not every one. Here the sample spans about 9,600 clones, roughly 71% being singletons. Sequenced here: ileum tissue, sampled less than 480 days after intestinal transplantation. The receptor source for this set is a human patient who received an intestinal transplant, so some T cells may come from the graft donor. Each CDR3 is given with its conserved first and last residue. A D gene is named only where the DNA matches it firmly.

>TRBD1|TRBV30|TRBJ1-4|15
CAWSTRTGGREKLFF
>TRBD1|TRBV5-1|TRBJ2-7|16
CASSFGTGGSVYEQYF
>-|TRBV30|TRBJ1-6|13
CAWSGDGGSPLHF
>-|TRBV6-6|TRBJ1-3|13
CASAENSGNTIYF
>TRBD2|TRBV2|TRBJ2-1|15
CASSKSSGAYNEQFF
>-|TRBV2|TRBJ1-1|14
CASREQLSNTEAFF
>TRBD1|TRBV5-1|TRBJ1-5|15
CASSLVDRGNQPQHF
>-|TRBV12-5|TRBJ1-2|13
CASGLGQNYGYTF
>-|TRBV6-6|TRBJ2-3|14
CASGIHPDTDTQYF
>-|TRBV27|TRBJ1-3|15
CASRKGTNSGNTIYF
>TRBD1|TRBV28|TRBJ1-3|15
CASRRPGQGGNTIYF
>TRBD1|TRBV4-1|TRBJ1-2|18
CASRSFRDRGYPHYGYTF
>-|TRBV30|TRBJ1-4|13
CAWSTGPGEKLFF
>TRBD2|TRBV10-3|TRBJ2-1|15
CAISSLAGSYNEQFF
>-|TRBV10-1|-|13
CASSESRTYEQYF
>-|TRBV11-3|TRBJ2-3|12
CASSLVGDTQYF
>-|TRBV5-6|TRBJ2-1|17
CASSQTWTAGSYNEQFF
>-|TRBV6-1|TRBJ1-2|13
CASSSIGQLGYTF
>TRBD1|TRBV6-4|TRBJ2-2|18
CASSKEQGAPTNTGELFF